Following are 14 T cell receptor beta chains from one sample sequenced in a study of T cell responses to AZD1222 COVID-19 vaccine. Assay: immunoSEQ multiplex PCR; the TCRdb copy retains only in-frame clones and omits some. The profile shows some 91,000 clones, over 85% of them singletons. The source material was peripheral blood, sampled on day 0 of AZD1222 vaccination. The receptors shown here come from an adult in good health.

The chain links TRBV7-9 to TRBJ1-2; no firm D call. Germline V CDR1 and CDR2: SEHNR, FQNEAQ (reference sequence). The CDR3 runs to 13 residues. V was clipped by 5 bases and J by 4 bases, with 11 bases between them. The CDR3 protein is CASSPGSAYGYTF. CDR3 nucleotides: TGTGCCAGCAGCCCTGGGTCGGCCTATGGCTACACCTTC. The complete variable domain, with remaining parts taken from reference TRBV7-9 and TRBJ1-2, reads DTGVSQNPRHKITKRGQNVTFRCDPISEHNRLYWYRQTLGQGPEFLTYFQNEAQLEKSRLLSDRFSAERPKGSFSTLEIQRTEQGDSAMYLCASSPGSAYGYTFGSGTRLTVV.

The V gene is TRBV6-5, the J gene TRBJ1-5, with D unclear. The length of the CDR3 is 15 residues. The germline CDR1 and CDR2 sequences are MNHEY and SVGAGI. The ends were cut back, 8 bases at V and 0 bases at J, with 14 bases in the middle. This CDR3 reads CASGYSADSNQPQHF. The DNA of the CDR3 is TGTGCCAGCGGATACAGTGCCGATAGCAATCAGCCCCAGCATTTT.

The chain carries TRBV30 and TRBJ2-3, with 9 positions matching TRBD2. Germline CDR1 is GTSNPN and CDR2 is SVGIG (reference sequence). V trimming: 3 bases; J trimming: 4 bases; junction bases outside the gene matches: 2. CDR3 length equals 13 residues. The CDR3 DNA sequence: TGTGCCTGGAGAATAGCGGGAGCAGATACGCAGTATTTT. It translates to CAWRIAGADTQYF.

A single count supports this clone. This sequence joins TRBV10-3 and TRBJ1-2, with 9 bases matching TRBD1. J gave up 6 bases and V 2 bases, and 4 bases lay outside the gene matches. The germline V gene encodes CDR1 ENHRY and CDR2 SYGVKD. The CDR3 has 14 residues. Here the CDR3 reads CAISERTGEDGYTF. Here the CDR3 DNA reads TGTGCCATCAGTGAGCGGACAGGGGAGGATGGCTACACCTTC.

The chain couples TRBV6-5 to TRBJ2-7, with TRBD2 identical over 10 bases. V gave up 6 bases and J gave up 0 bases; unmatched junction bases: 5. Per the germline V gene, CDR1 is MNHEY and CDR2 is SVGAGI. This CDR3 comprises 15 residues. The CDR3 region has the DNA TGTGCCAGCAGGACTTTAGCGGGGGGCTCCTACGAGCAGTACTTC. Its translation is CASRTLAGGSYEQYF.

The genes are TRBV21-1 and TRBJ2-5; the DNA was not compared with TRBD1, the D call given in the table. TRBV21-1 is recorded as a pseudogene. The CDR3 extends over 14 amino acids. CDR3 coding DNA: TGTGCCAGCAGCAAAGGAACAGGGCAAGAGACCCAGTACTTC. It translates to CASSKGTGQETQYF.

This clone has only one observation. Here the CDR3 DNA reads TGCGCCAGCAGCTTGAATTGGGGACAGGGGGCATACTATGGCTACACCTTC. It translates to CASSLNWGQGAYYGYTF. The chain is built from TRBV5-1 and TRBJ1-2, with 12 bases that match TRBD1. The CDR3 sequence is 17 residues long. Per germline, CDR1 SGHRS and CDR2 YFSETQ. Trimming took 1 base from V and 3 from J; bases not matched to a gene: 7.

CDR3 residues: CASSLVKGAEDTQYF. Written as DNA, the CDR3 is TGCGCCAGCAGCTTGGTCAAGGGGGCTGAAGATACGCAGTATTTT. The rearrangement links TRBV5-1 to TRBJ2-3; 7 bases map to TRBD1. J was trimmed by 5 bases and V by 0 bases; bases with no gene match: 6. Germline V gives CDR1 SGHRS, CDR2 YFSETQ. The length of the CDR3 is 15 residues.

This chain joins TRBV9 and TRBJ1-6, with TRBD1 matching over 9 bases. V shed 3 bases, J shed 7 bases, and the junction held 11 bases outside the gene matches. The CDR3 contains 17 residues. In germline, CDR1 is SGDLS, CDR2 YYNGEE. CDR3 sequence: CASSDRDRVEENSPLHF. CDR3 in DNA: TGTGCCAGCAGCGACAGGGACAGGGTGGAGGAGAATTCACCCCTCCACTTT. The complete variable domain, with remaining parts taken from reference TRBV9 and TRBJ1-6, reads DSGVTQTPKHLITATGQRVTLRCSPRSGDLSVYWYQQSLDQGLQFLIQYYNGEERAKGNILERFSAQQFPDLHSELNLSSLELGDSALYFCASSDRDRVEENSPLHFGNGTRLTVT.

The chain links TRBV4-1 to TRBJ2-5; 7 bases map to TRBD2. The V gene end was trimmed by 3 bases and the J gene end by 5 bases; junction bases not matched to a gene: 6. The CDR3 runs 14 residues. CDR1 and CDR2 (germline): MGHRA, YSYEKL. The CDR3 reads CASSQTSLPETQYF. CDR3 DNA sequence: TGCGCCAGCAGCCAGACTAGCCTTCCGGAGACCCAGTACTTC.

Written as DNA, the CDR3 is TGCGCCAGCAGCCAAGTGAGCGGTCGAGCGGGGGGTTTCTACGAGCAGTACTTC. It translates to CASSQVSGRAGGFYEQYF. The chain carries TRBV4-1 and TRBJ2-7; 9 nucleotides match TRBD2. Germline lookup yields CDR1 MGHRA and CDR2 YSYEKL. The CDR3 extends over 18 amino acids. The junction had 13 bases not matched to a gene; V was cut back by 1 base and J by 3 bases.

The chain is built from TRBV5-5 and TRBJ1-4; no reliable D call. This CDR3 has 15 residues. The germline V gene encodes CDR1 SGHKS and CDR2 YYEKEE (reference sequence). The ends were cut back, 4 bases at V and 2 bases at J, with 12 bases in the middle. In DNA, the CDR3 is TGTGCCAGCAGCGAATACCAGGTCACTAATGAAAAACTGTTTTTT. Translating gives CASSEYQVTNEKLFF.

This clone has just a few counts. This chain links TRBV5-1 with TRBJ1-6; the D gene is possibly TRBD1 (6 bases). Trimming pared 1 base from V and 1 base from J, leaving 15 bases between. Looked up from germline, CDR1 is SGHRS and CDR2 is YFSETQ. This CDR3 contains 18 residues. CDR3 region: CASSLRDTVGSYNSPLHF. In DNA form, the CDR3 reads TGCGCCAGCAGCTTGAGGGACACAGTGGGATCCTATAATTCACCCCTCCACTTT.

The genes are TRBV5-4 and TRBJ1-3; no reliable D call. V was trimmed by 6 bases and J by 4 bases, leaving 11 bases between them. CDR1 SGHNT and CDR2 YYREEE come from the germline V gene (reference sequence). The CDR3 has 13 residues. DNA for the CDR3: TGTGCCAGCAAGGGCGGGCTGGGAAACACCATATATTTT. This sequence encodes CASKGGLGNTIYF.